Here is one TCR beta chain with its context. Authors' processing steps: Amplified reference gene primers provided the basis for estimating nucleated cell counts. TCRdb's copy holds only in-frame clones and misses some; the assay was immunoSEQ multiplex PCR. D and trimming come from the DNA, and the V and J calls and clone size come from that table. In the table there are approximately 89,000 clones, nearly 80% of which are singletons. This entry is derived from a study of blood T cell repertoires in COVID-19. About the study: From the United States, Italy and Spain came samples of acute and convalescent COVID-19. From T cells, B-cell-depleted T cells, or PBMCs came the material, which was cDNA or gDNA.

The V gene's germline CDR1 is MNHEY and CDR2 SMNVEV (reference sequence). The CDR3 is 15 residues long. Trimming cost V 2 bases and J 6 bases; bases outside gene matches: 8. The material sequenced was peripheral blood. The TCR originated in a man between 65 and 80 years old with COVID-19, enrolled during active disease. The chain links TRBV27 to TRBJ2-5; 8 bases are shared with TRBD2. The CDR3 loop is CASSLTAGGRQTQYF. The CDR3 bases are TGTGCCAGCAGTTTAACGGCGGGAGGCCGACAGACCCAGTACTTC.